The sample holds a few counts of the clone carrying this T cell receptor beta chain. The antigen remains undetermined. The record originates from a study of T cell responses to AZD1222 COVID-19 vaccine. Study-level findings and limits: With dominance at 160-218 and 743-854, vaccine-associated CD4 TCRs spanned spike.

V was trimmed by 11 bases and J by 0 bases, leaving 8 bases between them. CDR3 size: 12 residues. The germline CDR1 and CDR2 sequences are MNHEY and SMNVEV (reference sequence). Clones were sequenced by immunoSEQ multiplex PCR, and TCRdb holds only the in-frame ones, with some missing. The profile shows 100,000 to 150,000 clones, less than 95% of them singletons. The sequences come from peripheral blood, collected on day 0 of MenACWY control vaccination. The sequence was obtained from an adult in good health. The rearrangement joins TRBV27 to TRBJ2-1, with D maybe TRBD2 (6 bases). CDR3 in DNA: TGTGCCGTGGAGGGCTCCTACAATGAGCAGTTCTTC. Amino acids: CAVEGSYNEQFF.